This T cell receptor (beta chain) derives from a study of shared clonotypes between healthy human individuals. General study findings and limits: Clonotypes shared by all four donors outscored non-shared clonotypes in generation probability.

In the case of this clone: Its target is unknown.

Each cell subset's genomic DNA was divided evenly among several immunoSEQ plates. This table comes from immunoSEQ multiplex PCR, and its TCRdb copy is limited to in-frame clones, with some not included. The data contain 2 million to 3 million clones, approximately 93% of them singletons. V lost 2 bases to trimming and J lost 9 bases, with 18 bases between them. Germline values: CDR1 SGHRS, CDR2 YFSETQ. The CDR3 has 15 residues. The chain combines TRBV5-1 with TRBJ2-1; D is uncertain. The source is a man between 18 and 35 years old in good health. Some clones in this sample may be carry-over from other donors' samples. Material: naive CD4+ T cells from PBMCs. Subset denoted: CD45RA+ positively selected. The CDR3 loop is CASSFSPSRTGEQFF. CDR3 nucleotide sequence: TGCGCCAGCAGCTTTTCTCCGTCCAGGACCGGTGAGCAGTTCTTC.